Described below is a single T cell receptor (beta chain) sequence and its context. What antigen it recognizes has not been identified. No much larger clone is present one base from it, and per-base qualities are unavailable. The data were taken from a study of shared clonotypes between healthy human individuals (dated by TCRdb to about 2020). In the study overall: The cohort comprised a couple of women and three men aged 18 to 49 years. The study deeply sequenced blood TCR repertoires of about 5 healthy adults to estimate repertoire size and the extent of clonotype sharing between individuals. For each donor, CD4 naive and CD4 memory were each run on three plates, CD8 naive on two plates, and CD8 memory on one plate. To increase sequencing depth and limit assay-specific biases, different laboratories used diverse techniques to prepare libraries and sequence TCR repertoires. Per donor, leukapheresis produced somewhere between about 0.9 and 9.5 billion PBMCs. General study outcomes and caveats: Sampling was restricted to blood, and TCR repertoires in tissues likely differ from the TCR repertoires found in blood. Sharing across four donors was observed for about 5% of naive CD4, over 3% of naive CD8, roughly 2.3% of memory CD4, and roughly 0.4% of memory CD8 clonotypes. Incomplete sequencing was indicated by rarefaction of sorted-subset datasets, despite the large sequencing depth. Larger estimated clonotype richness was generally found for naive subsets than for memory subsets. Based on pairwise subsampling, the degree of clonotype sharing among donors was expected to be affected by sequencing depth. Compared with non-shared clonotypes, clonotypes shared by all four sorted-subset donors had higher generation probabilities. Because the study included only a small number of donors, the genetic and exposure-history diversity represented was limited.

CD8 naive samples were obtained by positive selection for CCR7 among CD45RO-negative cells, yielding a CD45RA+CCR7+ population from which TemRA cells were excluded. The donors were healthy, HIV-negative adults with no recently reported acute infections or vaccinations. All donors were Caucasian adults living in Nashville, Tennessee, USA. Blood was collected by leukapheresis, and PBMCs were isolated by Ficoll-Histopaque density gradient centrifugation and then cryopreserved in liquid nitrogen vapor phase. Analytical flow cytometry was used to check the purity and quantity of every magnetically sorted T cell population. Genomic DNA was isolated from every sorted fraction and measured by UV absorbance on a Nanodrop 2000c. The germline V gene (reference sequence) specifies MNHEY as CDR1 and SMNVEV as CDR2. Relative to germline, V is 2 bases shorter and J is 5 bases shorter, with 13 bases between their ends. The CDR3 runs 15 residues from the cysteine to the phenylalanine. Only the CDR3 portion is preserved as DNA: 45 bases, with reading frame beginning at the first base.

TCR CDR3 regions were amplified from genomic DNA by multiplex PCR using the deep immunoSEQ assay. For each cell subset, the extracted genomic DNA was distributed evenly across all wells of several immunoSEQ 96-well plates, and each plate served as one replicate. For sorted subsets, approximately 210 ng of genomic DNA, equivalent to tens of thousands of T cell genomes, went into each replicate PCR. The purified libraries were quantified using a Qubit 3.0 fluorometer, sized with a Bioanalyzer 2100, and then quantified again using the KAPA Library Quantification kit. Every immunoSEQ 96-well plate was sequenced on a separate single-read 150-cycle Illumina NextSeq 550 flow cell. The study's own analysis went as follows. Because only junctional sequences without quality scores were contained in the immunoSEQ output, filtering matching that applied to full-length reads could not be performed. Sequences were annotated with PyIR, a Python wrapper for IgBLAST v1.9, and V/J genes and CDR3 were assigned using IMGT germline references. Reads with weak V/J assignments (E-value above 1e-6), missing CDR3, stop codons, out-of-frame junctions, or ambiguous translated residues were removed. V3J clonotypes were defined as sequences sharing an identical inferred V gene, J gene, and CDR3 amino acid sequence. To compute the percentage overlap between repertoires, the number of shared unique clonotypes was divided by the size of the smaller repertoire. RTK rarefaction, the Chao1 estimator, and Recon v2.1 estimates of unobserved clonotypes were used to assess repertoire richness. OLGA was used to compute generation probabilities for all TCRbeta clonotypes that the gDNA method yielded from four donors. TCRdb took this table from immuneACCESS and kept in-frame rearrangements with V and J called. Such tables lack part of the clones; where checked against another copy, unresolved V genes explain under half of the gap, and the rest is unexplained. V, J and clone size derive from that table, while D and trimming were established from the DNA sequence. This sample lists about 820,000 clones; 90% to 95% were detected once. In total, the top ten clones hold more than 20% of the sample.

Sequencing was done on a sample of naive CD8+ T cells sorted from blood. Interpreted using the paper, the cell subset or site label stands for: CD45RA+CCR7+. Recombination connected TRBV27 to TRBJ1-5; D gene: possibly TRBD1, on 6 matching bases. This sequence originates from a young man in good health. The DNA sequence follows: TGTGCCAGCAGTTTACTCCAGGGGAGGGATCAGCCCCAGCATTTT. Its product reads: CASSLLQGRDQPQHF.